Each of the 14 T cell receptor beta chains below was sequenced from the same sample in a study of cytomegalovirus exposure and HLA in healthy donors. Amplification used 60 Vbeta primers and 13 Jbeta primers. Generated by immunoSEQ multiplex PCR, the TCRdb table keeps only in-frame clones and is missing some. The sample shows approximately 100,000 clones, 75% to 90% of them seen only once. The sequenced material came from PBMCs. The source of these receptors is a man aged 35 to 55 in good health and CMV-seropositive.

The chain links TRBV6-1 to TRBJ1-1; a weak D match, TRBD1 (6 bases). The V gene's germline CDR1 is MNHNS and CDR2 SASEGT. The CDR3 runs 15 residues. Trimming removed 0 bases from V and 5 bases from J, with 13 bases in between. In DNA, the CDR3 is TGTGCCAGCAGTGAAGCTCACCTCAGGGGTACTGAAGCTTTCTTT. Amino acid sequence: CASSEAHLRGTEAFF.

This CDR3 is CASSPVSVYQETQYF. The DNA of the CDR3 is TGTGCCAGCTCACCTGTTTCCGTGTACCAAGAGACCCAGTACTTC. This rearrangement joins TRBV18 to TRBJ2-5; D is unclear. Germline loops: CDR1 KGHSH, CDR2 LQKENI. The CDR3 contains 15 residues. The V gene lost 3 bases and the J gene lost 0 bases, with 11 bases spanning the gap.

The chain combines TRBV9 with TRBJ2-3, with 7 bases identical to TRBD1. Germline CDR1 reads SGDLS; CDR2 reads YYNGEE. The V segment lost 4 bases and the J segment 1 base; nucleotides outside the gene matches: 3. The CDR3 covers 14 residues. CDR3 DNA sequence: TGTGCCAGCAGCTGGGACAGCGGCACAGATACGCAGTATTTT. Protein: CASSWDSGTDTQYF.

J is TRBJ2-1 and V is TRBV11-2, with D perhaps TRBD2 (6 bases). Trimming shortened V by 1 base and J by 6 bases, and 10 bases separated the two germline ends. Germline V CDR1 and CDR2: SGHAT, FQNNGV. The CDR3 contains 14 residues. CDR3 in amino acids: CASSLAGGVNEQFF. The DNA for the CDR3 is TGTGCCAGCAGCTTAGCCGGGGGTGTCAATGAGCAGTTCTTC. The entire variable domain, with the rest obtained from reference TRBV11-2 and TRBJ2-1, is as follows: EAGVAQSPRYKIIEKRQSVAFWCNPISGHATLYWYQQILGQGPKLLIQFQNNGVVDDSQLPKDRFSAERLKGVDSTLKIQPAKLEDSAVYLCASSLAGGVNEQFFGPGTRLTVL.

The V and J genes are TRBV6-5 and TRBJ2-3; possible D gene TRBD1, 5 bases. The CDR3 consists of 14 residues. Looked up from germline, CDR1 is MNHEY and CDR2 is SVGAGI. Trimming took off 3 bases at V and 4 bases at J, with 11 bases between the two ends. DNA for the CDR3: TGTGCCAGCAGTTATGCTAGGGGCGCAGATACGCAGTATTTT. Translating gives CASSYARGADTQYF.

This clone was counted a single time. The CDR3 nucleotides are TGTGCCAGCAGTGGGCTCCGGGACAGAGATTCACCCCTCCACTTT. Protein: CASSGLRDRDSPLHF. The V and J genes are TRBV6-1 and TRBJ1-6; 7 bases are a match to TRBD1. The germline V gene has CDR1 MNHNS and CDR2 SASEGT. Germline trimming cut 4 bases from V and 8 bases from J; bases unmatched to any gene: 8. This CDR3 has 15 amino acids.

The chain employs TRBV29-1 and TRBJ1-3; D gene unclear. Germline V gene lookup returns CDR1 SQVTM and CDR2 ANQGSEA. The CDR3 runs to 11 residues. With 3 bases removed from V and 8 bases from J, the gap between germline ends came to 8 bases. The CDR3 coding sequence is TGCAGCGTTGATTCGGCGGACACCATATATTTT. The encoded protein is CSVDSADTIYF.

This clone turned up a few times. The CDR3 spells CASSESPTGYTDTQYF. CDR3 coding DNA: TGTGCCAGCAGTGAATCCCCTACAGGGTACACAGATACGCAGTATTTT. The chain is built from TRBV6-1 and TRBJ2-3; perhaps TRBD1 as D (6 bases). The germline V and J ends were trimmed by 2 bases and 2 bases, with 14 bases remaining between them. Looked up from germline, CDR1 is MNHNS and CDR2 is SASEGT. The CDR3 has 16 amino acids.

The CDR3 region is CSTRGRSNEQFF. Written as DNA, the CDR3 is TGCAGCACCAGGGGTCGATCCAATGAGCAGTTCTTC. The chain uses TRBV29-1 and TRBJ2-1; the D gene is possibly TRBD1 (6 bases). The CDR3 has 12 residues. V gave up 8 bases and J gave up 6 bases, with 14 bases separating them. Germline V lookup: CDR1 SQVTM, CDR2 ANQGSEA.

The table lists this clone with a count of one. The chain has TRBV6-1 and TRBJ2-7; D is perhaps TRBD2 (5 bases). The CDR3 is 12 residues long. Germline V gene data show CDR1 as MNHNS and CDR2 as SASEGT. Deletions cut 6 bases from V and 3 bases from J, with 9 bases between. The CDR3 DNA sequence: TGTGCCAGCAGCGGACTTGACTACGAGCAGTACTTC. This translates into CASSGLDYEQYF.

This clone appeared a single time. This sequence joins TRBV7-2 and TRBJ2-7; 10 nucleotides align to TRBD2. Germline-derived CDR1 and CDR2 are SGHTA and FQGNSA. Unmatched junction bases numbered 9, after V lost 2 bases and J lost 2 bases. CDR3 length: 17 amino acids. The CDR3 DNA reads TGTGCCAGCAGCTTAAATCGGCTAGCGGGAGTTCCCTACGAGCAGTACTTC. Its translation: CASSLNRLAGVPYEQYF.

The CDR3 nucleotides read TGTGCCAGCAGCGAAAGACGGACAGGGAGTGAAAAACTGTTTTTT. Its protein product is CASSERRTGSEKLFF. The chain combines TRBV7-8 with TRBJ1-4, with 8 nucleotides matching TRBD1. CDR3 length: 15 residues. V dropped 5 bases and J dropped 7; count of bases not matched to a gene: 9. The germline V gene has CDR1 SGHVS and CDR2 FQNEAQ.

This sequence joins TRBV4-1 and TRBJ2-5, with 8 positions matching TRBD1. This CDR3 has 16 residues. V trimming: 2 bases; J trimming: 4 bases; junction bases outside the gene matches: 9. CDR1 and CDR2 from the germline V gene are MGHRA and YSYEKL. The CDR3: CASSQISGGERETQYF. CDR3 nucleotide sequence: TGCGCCAGCAGCCAAATTTCAGGGGGCGAAAGAGAGACCCAGTACTTC.

The CDR3 nucleotides read TGTGCCAGCAGCTTAGCGGGAGGGCCCTCAGAGACCCAGTACTTC. Protein: CASSLAGGPSETQYF. The genes are TRBV7-3 and TRBJ2-5, with 9 bases fitting TRBD2. Germline CDR1 SGHTA, CDR2 FQGTGA. With 2 bases clipped from V and 4 bases from J, the junction kept 5 bases outside the gene matches. There are 15 residues in the CDR3.